One sample yielded the 23 T cell receptor beta chains listed below, sequenced in a study of glioma-infiltrating T cells after dendritic cell vaccination. Sequenced by immunoSEQ multiplex PCR; TCRdb stores in-frame clones only, minus some. The sample shows about 38,000 clones, 82% of them seen only once. Here the sequenced sample was blood, taken before dendritic cell vaccination. These receptors originate from a human donor with glioblastoma.

The J gene is TRBJ1-1, the V gene TRBV5-4; 7 nucleotides agree with TRBD1. The CDR3 is 18 residues long. Germline-derived CDR1 and CDR2 are SGHNT and YYREEE (reference sequence). Germline trimming cut 0 bases from V and 6 bases from J; bases unmatched to any gene: 17. CDR3 coding DNA: TGTGCCAGCAGCTTGGGGGGATTGACAGGGTCCCGAAGGGCTGAAGCTTTCTTT. Protein sequence: CASSLGGLTGSRRAEAFF.

In this sample, this clone turned up once. The chain is built from TRBV7-6 and TRBJ2-1; TRBD2 might be the D (6 bases). CDR1 SGHVS and CDR2 FNYEAQ come from the germline V gene. CDR3 length: 17 residues. V was pared by 8 bases and J by 0 bases, with 20 bases between. This CDR3 reads CASGRDYFLNSYNEQFF. The CDR3 DNA follows: TGTGCCAGCGGGCGGGATTACTTTCTCAACTCCTACAATGAGCAGTTCTTC.

This clone was observed once. This chain uses TRBV18 with TRBJ2-1, with 11 bases that match TRBD2. The V and J ends lost 7 bases and 0 bases, in that order; junction bases with no gene match: 11. This CDR3 is built from 18 residues. Germline V gives CDR1 KGHSH, CDR2 LQKENI. The CDR3 is CASLGLAGGLSSYNEQFF. The CDR3, as DNA: TGTGCCAGCTTGGGCCTAGCGGGGGGCCTCAGCTCCTACAATGAGCAGTTCTTC.

The rearrangement uses TRBV7-9 and TRBJ2-1; a possible D gene is TRBD1 (5 bases). Trimming stripped 3 bases from V and 2 bases from J, with 11 bases between. This CDR3 spans 15 amino acids. The germline CDR1 and CDR2 sequences are SEHNR and FQNEAQ (reference sequence). CDR3 nucleotides: TGTGCCAGCAGCTTCCCTCAGGGTACCTACAATGAGCAGTTCTTC. It codes for CASSFPQGTYNEQFF.

J is TRBJ2-2 and V is TRBV25-1; possibly TRBD1 for D (5 bases). The CDR3 runs to 15 residues. The ends were cut back, 4 bases at V and 3 bases at J, with 12 bases in the middle. Germline V gene data show CDR1 as MGHDK and CDR2 as SYGVNS. CDR3 protein: CASSARDRDTGELFF. CDR3 coding DNA: TGTGCCAGCAGTGCCAGGGATCGCGACACCGGGGAGCTGTTTTTT.

This clone was observed a few times. The chain combines TRBV15 with TRBJ1-2; D unresolved. V was pared by 0 bases and J by 7 bases, with 12 bases between. The CDR3 has 14 residues. From germline, CDR1 is LNHNV and CDR2 YYDKDF (reference sequence). Here the CDR3 DNA reads TGTGCCACCAGCAGAGAAATGGCAATTGGTGGCTACACCTTC. Translating gives CATSREMAIGGYTF.

The V gene is TRBV6-5, the J gene TRBJ1-2; 7 nucleotides align to TRBD1. Germline V lookup: CDR1 MNHEY, CDR2 SVGAGI. This CDR3 region has 11 residues. V shed 10 bases, J shed 4 bases, and the junction held 3 bases outside the gene matches. CDR3 loop: CATQGGYGYTF. Written as DNA, the CDR3 is TGTGCCACCCAGGGGGGCTATGGCTACACCTTC.

The rearrangement joins TRBV15 to TRBJ2-1; 8 nucleotides line up with TRBD2. The CDR3 sequence is 16 residues long. The J segment lost 4 bases and the V segment lost 1 base, leaving 6 bases of the junction unmatched. CDR1 is LNHNV and CDR2 is YYDKDF in the germline V gene (reference sequence). CDR3: CATSRGLARRYNEQFF. The CDR3 DNA reads TGTGCCACCAGCAGAGGACTAGCGAGAAGGTACAATGAGCAGTTCTTC.

The rearrangement joins TRBV19 to TRBJ2-5; D perhaps matches TRBD1 (7 bases). The end of the DNA aligns better with TRBJ2-7, so the J call may be wrong. From germline, CDR1 is LNHDA and CDR2 SQIVND (reference sequence). This CDR3 has 15 amino acids. The CDR3 loop is CASSILAGGSYEQYF. The CDR3 DNA reads TGTGCCAGTAGTATCTTGGCAGGGGGGAGCTACGAGCAGTACTTC.

The gene calls are TRBV29-1 and TRBJ1-2, with 8 bases that match TRBD1. This CDR3 has 14 amino acids. The V segment lost 1 base and the J segment 8 bases; nucleotides outside the gene matches: 9. CDR1 and CDR2 from the germline V gene are SQVTM and ANQGSEA. The CDR3 spells CSVEVLGTGLGYTF. The CDR3 coding sequence is TGCAGCGTTGAAGTTCTTGGGACAGGACTAGGCTACACCTTC.

The chain uses TRBV2 and TRBJ1-3, with 9 bases that match TRBD1. This CDR3 is built from 17 residues. CDR1 and CDR2 from the germline V gene are SNHLY and FYNNEI. With V trimmed by 6 bases and J by 2 bases, 11 bases remained unmatched. CDR3 region: CASRGNRDRVTGNTIYF. Written as DNA, the CDR3 is TGTGCCAGCAGGGGGAACCGGGACAGGGTAACTGGAAACACCATATATTTT.

This chain joins TRBV7-6 and TRBJ2-7, with a possible D match to TRBD1 (5 bases). CDR3 length: 15 amino acids. Germline V gives CDR1 SGHVS, CDR2 FNYEAQ. Trimming pared 3 bases from V and 1 base from J, leaving 13 bases between. The CDR3 spells CASSLSGINSYEQYF. In DNA, the CDR3 is TGTGCCAGCAGCTTGTCAGGGATTAATTCCTACGAGCAGTACTTC.

The gene calls are TRBV4-1 and TRBJ1-3, with 9 bases that match TRBD1. The V segment lost 1 base and the J segment 2 bases; nucleotides outside the gene matches: 0. The CDR3 extends over 15 amino acids. The germline CDR1 and CDR2 sequences are MGHRA and YSYEKL. The CDR3 loop is CASSQGQGAGNTIYF. DNA of the CDR3: TGCGCCAGCAGCCAAGGACAGGGGGCTGGAAACACCATATATTTT.

This chain uses TRBV9 with TRBJ2-3; 8 bases are a match to TRBD2. The germline gives CDR1 SGDLS, CDR2 YYNGEE. The CDR3 sequence is 17 residues long. The V segment lost 0 bases and the J segment 0 bases; nucleotides outside the gene matches: 6. In DNA form, the CDR3 reads TGTGCCAGCAGCGTAGGCGGGGGGCGATTTAGCACAGATACGCAGTATTTT. Amino acid sequence: CASSVGGGRFSTDTQYF.

The rearrangement uses TRBV4-2 and TRBJ2-7; D is uncertain. The germline V and J ends were trimmed by 1 base and 3 bases, with 7 bases remaining between them. The germline gives CDR1 LGHNA, CDR2 YNFKEQ. The CDR3 totals 13 residues. Written as DNA, the CDR3 is TGTGCCAGCAGCCAAGCCTTACTCTACGAGCAGTACTTC. Translated: CASSQALLYEQYF.

This sequence joins TRBV7-2 and TRBJ1-4; a possible D gene is TRBD1 (5 bases). V was clipped by 5 bases and J by 5 bases, with 15 bases between them. The CDR3 spans 15 residues. The germline gives CDR1 SGHTA, CDR2 FQGNSA. The CDR3 DNA is TGTGCCAGCAGCCCAGCGGGGGTGGGGAATGAAAAACTGTTTTTT. Amino acids: CASSPAGVGNEKLFF.

This clone was observed a handful of times. V gene TRBV19 combines with J gene TRBJ1-3, with 7 bases lining up with TRBD1. With V trimmed by 9 bases and J by 2 bases, 7 bases remained unmatched. This CDR3 has 14 residues. Germline V CDR1 and CDR2: LNHDA, SQIVND (reference sequence). The CDR3, as DNA: TGTGCCAGCCGGGACAGATGGACTGGAAACACCATATATTTT. Protein: CASRDRWTGNTIYF.

The chain recombines TRBV27 with TRBJ1-6, with TRBD1 matching over 7 bases. The CDR3 consists of 17 residues. Trimming at V came to 3 bases and at J to 0 bases, leaving 5 bases not matched to a gene. CDR1 and CDR2 from the germline V gene are MNHEY and SMNVEV (reference sequence). The CDR3 bases are TGTGCCAGCAGTTTTAGGACAGGCAACTCCTATAATTCACCCCTCCACTTT. Translation gives CASSFRTGNSYNSPLHF.

The CDR3 loop is CASYRDSKYEQFF. The CDR3 region has the DNA TGTGCCAGCTACCGGGACAGCAAGTATGAGCAGTTCTTC. The chain is built from TRBV2 and TRBJ2-1, with TRBD1 identical over 7 bases. Looked up from germline, CDR1 is SNHLY and CDR2 is FYNNEI. With 8 bases clipped from V and 8 bases from J, the junction kept 9 bases outside the gene matches. This CDR3 is 13 amino acids long. The variable domain in full, with the rest retrieved from reference TRBV2 and TRBJ2-1, is EPEVTQTPSHQVTQMGQEVILRCVPISNHLYFYWYRQILGQKVEFLVSFYNNEISEKSEIFDDQFSVERPDGSNFTLKIRSTKLEDSAMYFCASYRDSKYEQFFGPGTRLTVL.

The chain has TRBV7-9 and TRBJ2-1, with D possibly being TRBD1 (6 bases). This CDR3 comprises 16 residues. V was shortened by 6 bases and J by 10 bases, with 25 bases between the two germline ends. Germline CDR1 and CDR2: SEHNR and FQNEAQ (reference sequence). The CDR3 DNA follows: TGTGCCAGCAGATCTTACAGCGCGGAACAGGGTAAGGAGCAGTTCTTC. Translation gives CASRSYSAEQGKEQFF.

The J gene is TRBJ1-3, the V gene TRBV27; D perhaps matches TRBD1 (6 bases). This CDR3 spans 14 amino acids. V lost 3 bases, J lost 4 bases, and 10 bases lay in between. Germline CDR1 is MNHEY and CDR2 is SMNVEV (reference sequence). The CDR3 nucleotides are TGTGCCAGCAGTTTCAGGGGTCCGGGAAACACCATATATTTT. This translates into CASSFRGPGNTIYF.

The J gene is TRBJ1-5, the V gene TRBV6-1; tentative D call: TRBD1 (5 bases). Germline V gene lookup returns CDR1 MNHNS and CDR2 SASEGT. The germline V and J ends were trimmed by 6 bases and 5 bases, with 11 bases remaining between them. The CDR3 sequence is 13 residues long. CDR3 residues: CASRVSGDQPQHF. CDR3 coding DNA: TGTGCCAGCAGAGTGTCGGGGGATCAGCCCCAGCATTTT.

This clone was seen only a few times. The CDR3 spells CASSLAAANTEAFF. As DNA, the CDR3 is TGCGCCAGCAGCTTGGCGGCGGCTAACACTGAAGCTTTCTTT. V and J are TRBV5-1 and TRBJ1-1; D unresolved. V was cut by 0 bases and J by 2 bases, with 8 bases left in between. The germline V gene has CDR1 SGHRS and CDR2 YFSETQ. The CDR3 is 14 residues long. The full variable domain, completed using reference TRBV5-1 and TRBJ1-1, is KAGVTQTPRYLIKTRGQQVTLSCSPISGHRSVSWYQQTPGQGLQFLFEYFSETQRNKGNFPGRFSGRQFSNSRSEMNVSTLELGDSALYLCASSLAAANTEAFFGQGTRLTVV.